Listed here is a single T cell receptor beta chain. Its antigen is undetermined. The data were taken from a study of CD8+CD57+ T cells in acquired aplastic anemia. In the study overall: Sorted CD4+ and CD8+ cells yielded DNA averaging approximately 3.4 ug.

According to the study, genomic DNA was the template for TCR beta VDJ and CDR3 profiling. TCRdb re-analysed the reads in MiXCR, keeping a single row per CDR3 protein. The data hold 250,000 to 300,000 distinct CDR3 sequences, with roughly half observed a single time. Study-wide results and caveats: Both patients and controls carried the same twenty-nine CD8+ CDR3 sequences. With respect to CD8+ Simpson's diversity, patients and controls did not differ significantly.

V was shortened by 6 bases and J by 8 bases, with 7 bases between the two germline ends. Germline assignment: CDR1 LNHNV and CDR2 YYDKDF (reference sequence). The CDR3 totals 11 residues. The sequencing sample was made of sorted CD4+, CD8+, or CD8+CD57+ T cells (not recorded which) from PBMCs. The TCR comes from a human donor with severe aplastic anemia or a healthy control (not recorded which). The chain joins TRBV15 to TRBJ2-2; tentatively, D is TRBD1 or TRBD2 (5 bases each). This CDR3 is CATRGVGELFF. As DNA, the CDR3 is TGTGCCACCAGGGGGGTAGGGGAGCTGTTTTTT.